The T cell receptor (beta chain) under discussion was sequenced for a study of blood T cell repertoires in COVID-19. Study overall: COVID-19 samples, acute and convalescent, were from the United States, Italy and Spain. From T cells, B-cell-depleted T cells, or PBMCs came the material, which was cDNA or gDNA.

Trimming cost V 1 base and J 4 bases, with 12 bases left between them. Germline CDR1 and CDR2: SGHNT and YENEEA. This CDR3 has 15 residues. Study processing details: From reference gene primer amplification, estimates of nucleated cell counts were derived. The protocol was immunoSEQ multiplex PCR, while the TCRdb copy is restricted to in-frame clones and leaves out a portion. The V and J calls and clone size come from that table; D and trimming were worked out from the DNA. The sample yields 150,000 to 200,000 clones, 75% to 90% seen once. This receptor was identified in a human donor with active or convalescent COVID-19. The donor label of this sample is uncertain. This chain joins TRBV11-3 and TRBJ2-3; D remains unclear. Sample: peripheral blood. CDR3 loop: CASSLVRSPPDTQYF. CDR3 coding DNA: TGTGCCAGCAGCTTAGTCCGTTCCCCCCCAGATACGCAGTATTTT. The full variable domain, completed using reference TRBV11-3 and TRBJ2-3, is EAGVVQSPRYKIIEKKQPVAFWCNPISGHNTLYWYLQNLGQGPELLIRYENEEAVDDSQLPKDRFSAERLKGVDSTLKIQPAELGDSAVYLCASSLVRSPPDTQYFGPGTRLTVL.